The 22 T cell receptor beta chains below were found in one sample sequenced in a study of blood T cell repertoires in COVID-19. Profiling relied on immunoSEQ multiplex PCR, and the TCRdb table lists in-frame clones only, not all of them. The data contain 250,000 or so clones, roughly 80% of them singletons. The sequenced sample consisted of peripheral blood. These receptors all stem from a woman younger than 35 with acute or convalescent COVID-19.

This clone has a handful of counts. This chain uses TRBV30 with TRBJ1-5; TRBD1 is a possible D gene (6 bases). This CDR3 region has 16 residues. Trimming shortened V by 3 bases and J by 4 bases, and 19 bases separated the two germline ends. Germline assignment: CDR1 GTSNPN and CDR2 SVGIG (reference sequence). CDR3 sequence (DNA): TGTGCCTGGAGCATAACGGGGAATAGGGGGAATCAGCCCCAGCATTTT. Translation: CAWSITGNRGNQPQHF.

As DNA, the CDR3 is TGTGCCAGCAGCCCGCCGGGACAACTAGGGAACTATGGCTACACCTTC. Protein: CASSPPGQLGNYGYTF. The chain uses TRBV11-2 and TRBJ1-2, with a tentative D call TRBD1 (6 bases). Germline CDR1 is SGHAT and CDR2 is FQNNGV. This CDR3 spans 16 amino acids. The V and J ends lost 5 bases and 2 bases respectively, with 18 bases between them.

The chain is built from TRBV21-1 and TRBJ1-4. TRBV21-1 is a documented pseudogene. The CDR3 runs 15 residues. CDR3 protein: CASSKKEGGREKLFF. The CDR3 DNA reads TGTGCCAGCAGCAAAAAGGAGGGTGGACGTGAAAAACTGTTTTTT.

The chain carries TRBV7-9 and TRBJ2-1; 9 nucleotides line up with TRBD2. Trimming took 5 bases from V and 7 from J; bases not matched to a gene: 9. From germline, CDR1 is SEHNR and CDR2 FQNEAQ (reference sequence). The CDR3 consists of 15 residues. The CDR3 loop is CASSTLSGRGNEQFF. CDR3 sequence (DNA): TGTGCCAGCAGCACACTTAGCGGGAGAGGGAATGAGCAGTTCTTC. Looking up the rest from reference TRBV7-9 and TRBJ2-1 gives the full variable domain: DTGVSQNPRHKITKRGQNVTFRCDPISEHNRLYWYRQTLGQGPEFLTYFQNEAQLEKSRLLSDRFSAERPKGSFSTLEIQRTEQGDSAMYLCASSTLSGRGNEQFFGPGTRLTVL.

The chain links TRBV27 to TRBJ1-3, with 7 bases fitting TRBD1. This CDR3 has 15 residues. CDR1 is MNHEY and CDR2 is SMNVEV in the germline V gene (reference sequence). With 6 bases clipped from V and 3 bases from J, the junction kept 8 bases outside the gene matches. CDR3 DNA sequence: TGTGCCAGCAGCCCCCAGGGGGAGTTTGGAAACACCATATATTTT. It translates to CASSPQGEFGNTIYF.

The chain employs TRBV7-2 and TRBJ2-7; 11 bases agree with TRBD2. J was trimmed by 5 bases and V by 6 bases; bases with no gene match: 9. CDR3 length: 15 amino acids. From germline, CDR1 is SGHTA and CDR2 FQGNSA. CDR3 in amino acids: CASRTSGSSAHEQYF. In DNA, the CDR3 is TGTGCCAGCAGAACTAGCGGGAGTAGTGCCCACGAGCAGTACTTC. The entire variable domain, with the rest obtained from reference TRBV7-2 and TRBJ2-7, is as follows: GAGVSQSPSNKVTEKGKDVELRCDPISGHTALYWYRQSLGQGLEFLIYFQGNSAPDKSGLPSDRFSAERTGGSVSTLTIQRTQQEDSAVYLCASRTSGSSAHEQYFGPGTRLTVT.

This clone was observed once. The junction departs from the called germline gene at one end, perhaps through a read error. This rearrangement joins TRBV30 to TRBJ2-7, with TRBD2 as a possible D gene (5 bases). From germline, CDR1 is GTSNPN and CDR2 SVGIG (reference sequence). The CDR3 runs to 13 residues. The CDR3 DNA sequence: TGTGCCTGGAGTGTTGGACTCTCCTATGAGCAGTACTTC. Translation gives CAWSVGLSYEQYF. Together with reference TRBV30 and TRBJ2-7, the CDR3 gives the full variable domain: SQTIHQWPATLVQPVGSPLSLECTVEGTSNPNLYWYRQAAGRGLQLLFYSVGIGQISSEVPQNLSASRPQDRQFILSSKKLLLSDSGFYLCAWSVGLSYEQYFGPGTRLTVT.

This chain joins TRBV7-3 and TRBJ2-2, with 7 bases aligning to TRBD1. V trimming: 1 base; J trimming: 6 bases; junction bases outside the gene matches: 11. The CDR3 extends over 17 amino acids. Germline loops: CDR1 SGHTA, CDR2 FQGTGA. This CDR3 is CASSLIPTGSTSGELFF. The CDR3 DNA is TGTGCCAGCAGCTTAATCCCGACAGGGTCAACTTCCGGGGAGCTGTTTTTT.

This clone has a handful of counts. The chain employs TRBV5-1 and TRBJ2-1, with 14 bases matching TRBD2. Per germline, CDR1 SGHRS and CDR2 YFSETQ. The J segment lost 3 bases and the V segment lost 3 bases, leaving 2 bases of the junction unmatched. The CDR3 sequence is 16 residues long. CDR3 amino acids: CASSSGLAGVYNEQFF. The CDR3 region has the DNA TGCGCCAGCAGCTCGGGACTAGCGGGAGTCTACAATGAGCAGTTCTTC.

The rearrangement links TRBV5-3 to TRBJ2-1, with 10 bases identical to TRBD2. TRBV5-3 is reported as an ORF; its role is uncertain. The CDR3 is made up of 15 amino acids. Losses at the gene ends were 4 bases for V and 8 bases for J; bases not matched to a gene: 9. The DNA of the CDR3 is TGTGCCAGAAGCCCCCGCCTAGCGGGAGATCATGAGCAGTTCTTC. Protein: CARSPRLAGDHEQFF.

The V call is TRBV5-8, the J call TRBJ1-5, with D possibly being TRBD1 (5 bases). V was clipped by 2 bases and J by 0 bases, with 9 bases between them. The germline gives CDR1 SGHTS, CDR2 YDEGEE. This CDR3 has 15 residues. The CDR3 sequence is CASSFRGYSNQPQHF. The CDR3 DNA is TGTGCCAGCAGCTTTCGGGGGTATAGCAATCAGCCCCAGCATTTT.

A single count supports this clone. This chain links TRBV6-5 with TRBJ1-1; D may be TRBD1 (5 bases). The CDR3 spans 12 residues. Trimming pared 2 bases from V and 9 bases from J, leaving 10 bases between. Germline CDR1 is MNHEY and CDR2 is SVGAGI. In nucleotides, the CDR3 is TGTGCCAGCAGTTACATTCAGGGCAAAGCTTTCTTT. It translates to CASSYIQGKAFF.

The V call is TRBV19, the J call TRBJ2-3; 10 nucleotides align to TRBD2. The CDR3 loop spans 17 amino acids. Germline lookup yields CDR1 LNHDA and CDR2 SQIVND (reference sequence). V dropped 5 bases and J dropped 3; count of bases not matched to a gene: 11. CDR3 DNA sequence: TGTGCCAGTAGTCTCCCAATGCTAGCGGGAGTAACAGATACGCAGTATTTT. Its protein is CASSLPMLAGVTDTQYF. The full variable domain, rest sourced from reference TRBV19 and TRBJ2-3, is DGGITQSPKYLFRKEGQNVTLSCEQNLNHDAMYWYRQDPGQGLRLIYYSQIVNDFQKGDIAEGYSVSREKKESFPLTVTSAQKNPTAFYLCASSLPMLAGVTDTQYFGPGTRLTVL.

This clone was seen a few times. This CDR3 reads CASSSTGISYNEQFF. For the CDR3, the DNA is TGTGCCAGCAGCTCTACAGGAATTTCTTACAATGAGCAGTTCTTC. The rearrangement uses TRBV5-6 and TRBJ2-1; D might be TRBD1 (5 bases). With 3 bases removed from V and 4 bases from J, the gap between germline ends came to 14 bases. The CDR3 length is 15 residues. The germline V gene has CDR1 SGHDT and CDR2 YYEEEE.

Many counts were recorded for this clone. The rearrangement uses TRBV7-2 and TRBJ1-4; 7 nucleotides line up with TRBD1. The junction had 8 bases not matched to a gene; V was cut back by 4 bases and J by 3 bases. In germline, CDR1 is SGHTA, CDR2 FQGNSA. The CDR3 is 16 amino acids. CDR3: CASSSRGGRANEKLFF. The CDR3, as DNA: TGTGCCAGCAGCTCCCGAGGGGGCAGAGCTAATGAAAAACTGTTTTTT.

This clone occurred a few times. This chain connects TRBV11-2 to TRBJ1-1; 7 bases are a match to TRBD1. Germline CDR1 is SGHAT and CDR2 is FQNNGV. The CDR3 consists of 17 residues. After removal of 2 bases from V and 0 bases from J, the junction contained 9 bases not matched to a gene. CDR3 protein: CASSLLAGTALNTEAFF. As DNA, the CDR3 is TGTGCCAGCAGCTTACTGGCCGGGACAGCCCTGAACACTGAAGCTTTCTTT.

In this sample, this clone turned up a few times. This chain links TRBV27 with TRBJ2-1; 9 bases fit TRBD2. This CDR3 has 15 residues. V gave up 4 bases and J gave up 4 bases; unmatched junction bases: 5. The V gene's germline CDR1 is MNHEY and CDR2 SMNVEV (reference sequence). CDR3 sequence reads: CASSSALAGYNEQFF. CDR3 coding DNA: TGTGCCAGCAGTTCGGCTCTAGCGGGGTACAATGAGCAGTTCTTC.

The chain carries TRBV9 and TRBJ2-1; 9 bases fit TRBD2. J lost 0 bases, V lost 4 bases, and 5 bases had no gene match. Germline lookup yields CDR1 SGDLS and CDR2 YYNGEE. This CDR3 is 16 amino acids long. The CDR3 bases are TGTGCCAGCAGCCTTCTTAGCGGGAGCTCCTACAATGAGCAGTTCTTC. Its translation: CASSLLSGSSYNEQFF.

The rearrangement links TRBV2 to TRBJ2-3; weak D call: TRBD2 (6 bases). V was shortened by 4 bases and J by 2 bases, with 13 bases between the two germline ends. The CDR3 extends over 15 amino acids. CDR1 and CDR2 (germline): SNHLY, FYNNEI. Written as DNA, the CDR3 is TGTGCCAGCAGTGGGTATGGCGGGAACACAGATACGCAGTATTTT. Its protein is CASSGYGGNTDTQYF.

CDR3 sequence reads: CASSTGQDGDEQYF. In DNA form, the CDR3 reads TGTGCCAGCAGCACGGGACAGGATGGAGACGAGCAGTACTTC. This chain uses TRBV7-8 with TRBJ2-7, with 8 bases aligning to TRBD1. Germline V gene sequence: CDR1 SGHVS, CDR2 FQNEAQ. This CDR3 spans 14 amino acids. V shed 5 bases, J shed 5 bases, and the junction held 8 bases outside the gene matches.

J is TRBJ1-4 and V is TRBV6-6; TRBD1 matches at 7 bases. Germline CDR1 MNHNY, CDR2 SVGAGI (reference sequence). Germline trimming cut 5 bases from V and 8 bases from J; bases unmatched to any gene: 20. The length of the CDR3 is 18 residues. CDR3 sequence (DNA): TGTGCCAGCAGTCGACCCCTGGGCTCGACAGGGAGGTGGGAAAAACTGTTTTTT. Amino acids: CASSRPLGSTGRWEKLFF.

The J gene is TRBJ2-1, the V gene TRBV27, with 7 nucleotides matching TRBD1. This CDR3 comprises 14 residues. With V trimmed by 6 bases and J by 9 bases, 11 bases remained unmatched. Germline loops: CDR1 MNHEY, CDR2 SMNVEV (reference sequence). CDR3 sequence: CASRTGMYNGEQFF. The CDR3 nucleotides are TGTGCCAGCAGGACAGGGATGTACAATGGTGAGCAGTTCTTC.